This TCR beta chain originates from a study of post-analysis software for immune sequencing data. Study-wide background: Multiple sclerosis in the patients followed relapsing-remitting, secondary progressive and progressive-relapsing courses.

Sequencing libraries made from TCR beta cDNA carried unique molecular identifiers. TCRdb itself ran the PCR reads through MiXCR, one entry per CDR3 protein. The sample has 400,000 to 500,000 distinct CDR3 sequences; more than 30% are singletons. CDR1 is DFQATT, CDR2 SNEGSKA, per germline (reference sequence). This CDR3 is 13 amino acids long. V was shortened by 1 base and J by 5 bases, with 9 bases between the two germline ends. The table lists this clonotype with a few counts. Its target is not known. Study results and caveats: Samples made in the same batch grouped tightly together by F measure. Normalized Chao1 diversity in multiple sclerosis patients fell significantly below that of controls. Several TRBV segments were more frequent in patients than controls; TRBV5-6, TRBV5-1 and TRBV20-1 belonged to this group.

The sample consisted of blood. The chain is built from TRBV20-1 and TRBJ1-5, with unresolved D. The receptor was isolated from a girl aged 2-10 years with multiple sclerosis. This CDR3 reads CSARGEVDQPQHF. The CDR3 DNA reads as TGCAGTGCTAGAGGGGAAGTGGATCAGCCCCAGCATTTT.